This paragraph covers one TCR beta chain sequence. Naive CD8 cells, CD45RO-negative and positively selected for CCR7, excluded terminally differentiated effector memory CD45RA+ cells. Profiling relied on immunoSEQ multiplex PCR, and the TCRdb table lists in-frame clones only, not all of them. The sample has hundreds of thousands of clones; roughly 98% are singletons. These data belong to a study of shared clonotypes between healthy human individuals. This sequence was found in a man aged 30 to 39 in good health. The source material was naive CD8+ T cells sorted from blood.

The CDR3 spells CASRYTGFPYEQYF. The CDR3, as DNA: TGTGCCAGCAGATACACAGGGTTTCCCTACGAGCAGTACTTC. This sequence joins TRBV28 and TRBJ2-7, with D possibly TRBD1 on 6 matching bases. The V gene's germline CDR1 is MDHEN and CDR2 SYDVKM. There are 14 residues in the CDR3. V was cut by 6 bases and J by 2 bases, with 14 bases left in between.